This entry is about one TCR beta chain. Its target is unknown. This sample was taken from a study of T cells in localized non-small cell lung cancer. Study results and caveats: When the top 100 tumor clones were examined, a median about 60 of them also appeared in the adjacent lung, which was paired and uninvolved. Uninvolved adjacent lung had higher T cell clonality than tumor and all other tissues.

This CDR3 contains 14 residues. V lost 10 bases to trimming and J lost 6 bases, with 22 bases between them. Germline CDR1 MNHEY, CDR2 SVGAGI. Clones were sequenced by immunoSEQ multiplex PCR, and TCRdb holds only the in-frame ones, with some missing. The repertoire consists of over 30,000 clones, with 80% to 90% occurring once and the leading ten covering around 5.8%. The clonotype originates from a male donor older than 55 with stage II lung adenocarcinoma. This chain uses TRBV6-5 with TRBJ2-7; no clear D. The sample was peripheral blood mononuclear cells, taken before any cancer treatment. The CDR3 spells CATSPDRVSTEQYF. DNA for the CDR3: TGTGCCACCTCCCCTGACCGAGTTTCCACCGAGCAGTACTTC.